One T cell receptor (beta chain) is described in this entry. Its specific antigen is unknown. The record has no base qualities; no much larger clone is one base away. The data belong to a study of T cells in Graves' hyperthyroidism and ophthalmopathy (dated by TCRdb to the late 2010s). With regard to the full study: Peripheral blood was sampled at the time of initial diagnosis, prior to any treatment. Once sampling was done, hyperthyroidism patients were given methimazole at a starting dose of 30 mg daily, whereas ophthalmopathy patients were given high-dose intravenous methylprednisolone. Whether ophthalmopathy could be predicted prospectively was tested in an independent validation cohort made up of some 20 hyperthyroidism patients plus 17 patients who later progressed to ophthalmopathy. The roughly 100 discovery patients were randomly split 7:3 into training and test sets. In addition, the study compared T-cell repertoires in thyroid tissue and in blood from roughly six Graves' hyperthyroidism patients. To identify TCR V-J signatures that set the groups apart, the researchers used a discovery cohort of about a hundred patients, made up of approximately 43 with Graves' ophthalmopathy and 55 to 65 with stable Graves' hyperthyroidism. TCR Vbeta CDR3 sequencing of roughly 140 peripheral blood samples (about 45 ophthalmopathy, 75 to 80 hyperthyroidism and some 17 progressor patients) is reported in the paper.

The TCR beta CDR3 regions were amplified from RNA transcripts. For the first round of RT-PCR on the TCR CDR3, the HTBI primer set was used together with the Qiagen OneStep RT-PCR kit. Libraries were constructed in a second round of multiplex PCR, after which size selection and purification were carried out. Paired-end sequencing of the libraries was performed with 100 bp reads on an Illumina HiSeq2000. As for the authors' bioinformatics: Raw data were processed with SOAPnuke, discarding reads with adapters, uncalled bases, mean Phred below 15, or no exact constant-primer or identifier match. COPE v1.2.5 was used to merge the high-quality paired reads, and each unique nucleotide sequence was defined as a clonotype. Clonotypes were aligned to IMGT TRBV, TRBD and TRBJ reference segments using MiTCR v1.1. Analysis was restricted to V-J combinations with a frequency above 0.0001, which covered roughly 99% of repertoires. The TCS score was defined as F50 (clonal expansion) divided by E x V (chaos), with BLOSUM62-based TCRdist calculated between CDR3 peptides within each V-J. Welch's t-statistics and random forest reduced fewer than 600 V-J features to some 14, which were used in a naive Bayes classifier (R e1071). Thyroid-blood repertoire similarity was quantified with the Morisita-Horn index. TCRdb handled the public reads itself, with Q25 trimming in fastp and clone calling in MiXCR, and kept productive beta chains. Rows matching on CDR3 protein sequence are summarized as one entry with the most common DNA and genes. The V and J calls here are based on TCRdb, not the publication. In this sample the table shows hundreds of thousands of distinct CDR3 sequences, approximately 40% of which occur a single time. The ten most abundant clones make up around 9.3% of the sample.

Stable Graves' hyperthyroidism was defined as no progression to ophthalmopathy during 18 months of follow-up. Hyperthyroidism patients were aged 18 to 65 years and newly diagnosed, with disease duration of less than 2 months. The study excluded patients with uncontrolled infections, other autoimmune diseases, pregnancy or lactation. Clinical symptoms, serum thyroxine and TRAb, thyroid ultrasound, and orbital computed tomography formed the basis for the diagnoses. PBMCs were separated from over 9 ml of fresh peripheral blood using Ficoll-Paque density gradient centrifugation. Trizol reagent was used to extract total RNA, and RNA quality was then checked on an Agilent 2100 Bioanalyzer. Broader findings and caveats from the paper: In validation, the model predicted progression to ophthalmopathy with over 65% sensitivity and 72% to 75% specificity, a median of around six months before onset. Most expanded thyroid clonotypes (frequency above 0.001) were also found in blood, which suggests that blood repertoires may mirror thyroid immune responses. Sample size was not statistically predetermined, and investigators were not blinded to group allocation. A model built on a 13 V-J signature distinguished ophthalmopathy from stable hyperthyroidism, reaching roughly 88% sensitivity and about 81% specificity in cross-validation and 80%/75% in testing.

From the cysteine through the phenylalanine, the CDR3 covers 15 amino acids. Just the 45-base CDR3 DNA is kept, in frame starting at base 1. The V end loses 5 bases and the J end loses 1 base, and a stretch of 14 bases separates them. Looking up the germline V gene (reference sequence) yields CDR1 SEHNR and CDR2 FQNEAQ. Input material: blood. The chain uses TRBV7-9 and TRBJ1-1; the D gene assignment is ambiguous. This receptor was obtained from a young man with Graves' hyperthyroidism. The CDR3: CASSDPRTGNTEAFF. Here is the DNA: TGTGCCAGCAGCGACCCCAGGACCGGGAACACTGAAGCTTTCTTT.